One sample yielded the 32 T cell receptor beta chains listed below, sequenced in a study of beta chain features in type 1 diabetes. The investigators reverse transcribed all of the isolated RNA, so they sequenced expressed TCRB transcripts. The assay was immunoSEQ multiplex PCR, and TCRdb's table has in-frame clones only and misses some. This table holds about 250,000 clones, roughly an eighth found once. Sequencing was done on a sample of naive CD4+ T cells from blood. The receptors were sampled from a woman between 35 and 50 years old in good health.

This clone was seen a handful of times. The chain employs TRBV25-1 and TRBJ1-1, with 9 bases identical to TRBD1. Germline trimming cut 5 bases from V and 5 bases from J; bases unmatched to any gene: 3. This CDR3 has 13 residues. CDR1 and CDR2 (germline): MGHDK, SYGVNS. The CDR3 DNA is TGTGCCAGCAGTTTGACAGGGGGGACTGAAGCTTTCTTT. Translation gives CASSLTGGTEAFF.

The gene calls are TRBV5-5 and TRBJ2-2, with 12 bases fitting TRBD2. V was pared by 7 bases and J by 4 bases, with 14 bases of the junction left unmatched. Looked up from germline, CDR1 is SGHKS and CDR2 is YYEKEE (reference sequence). The length of the CDR3 is 18 residues. The CDR3 spells CASLGRLAGGRGTGELFF. The CDR3 region has the DNA TGTGCCAGCTTGGGCCGGCTAGCGGGGGGGCGTGGCACCGGGGAGCTGTTTTTT.

The genes are TRBV2 and TRBJ2-2; D possibly corresponds to TRBD1 (7 bases). The length of the CDR3 is 14 residues. From germline, CDR1 is SNHLY and CDR2 FYNNEI. The V and J ends lost 3 bases and 3 bases respectively, with 8 bases between them. CDR3 in amino acids: CASSDRGDTGELFF. For the CDR3, the DNA is TGTGCCAGCAGTGACAGGGGGGACACCGGGGAGCTGTTTTTT. Full variable domain (outside the CDR3, taken from reference TRBV2 and TRBJ2-2): EPEVTQTPSHQVTQMGQEVILRCVPISNHLYFYWYRQILGQKVEFLVSFYNNEISEKSEIFDDQFSVERPDGSNFTLKIRSTKLEDSAMYFCASSDRGDTGELFFGEGSRLTVL.

The chain links TRBV7-2 to TRBJ1-2, with TRBD1 as a possible D gene (5 bases). This CDR3 has 12 residues. Germline CDR1 reads SGHTA; CDR2 reads FQGNSA. Trimming cost V 6 bases and J 8 bases, with 13 bases left between them. CDR3 amino acids: CASSPMGGGYTF. In DNA, the CDR3 is TGTGCCAGCAGTCCAATGGGGGGGGGCTACACCTTC.

This clone was seen only a few times. This chain connects TRBV5-1 to TRBJ2-5; 10 bases are shared with TRBD2. The CDR3 has 14 residues. CDR1 is SGHRS, CDR2 YFSETQ, per germline. V gave up 4 bases and J gave up 4 bases; unmatched junction bases: 4. CDR3 DNA: TGCGCCAGCAGCGATGCTAGCGGGGGAGAGACCCAGTACTTC. This gives the protein CASSDASGGETQYF.

This chain links TRBV11-3 with TRBJ1-1; weak D call: TRBD1 (5 bases). CDR1 SGHNT and CDR2 YENEEA come from the germline V gene. With 1 base removed from V and 10 bases from J, the gap between germline ends came to 13 bases. This CDR3 has 13 residues. CDR3 residues: CASSLVGQGGAFF. DNA of the CDR3: TGTGCCAGCAGCTTAGTTGGCCAGGGAGGAGCTTTCTTT.

This clone came up a few times. V and J are TRBV5-1 and TRBJ2-5, with TRBD2 matching 7 bases. CDR1 and CDR2 from the germline V gene are SGHRS and YFSETQ. The ends lost 1 base at V and 5 bases at J; junction bases unmatched: 11. CDR3 length: 16 residues. For the CDR3, the DNA is TGCGCCAGCAGCTTGCAGGTCCCCCTGGGGGGGGAGACCCAGTACTTC. Protein sequence: CASSLQVPLGGETQYF.

This clone came up a few times. This chain connects TRBV6-1 to TRBJ2-1; 8 nucleotides align to TRBD1. The CDR3 consists of 15 residues. V lost 1 base and J lost 10; bases outside the gene matches: 9. Germline assignment: CDR1 MNHNS and CDR2 SASEGT. The CDR3 here is CASSEEGQVRTEQFF. The CDR3 bases are TGTGCCAGCAGTGAAGAGGGACAGGTTCGTACCGAGCAGTTCTTC.

J is TRBJ1-5 and V is TRBV12-5; no reliable D call. The CDR3 runs 14 residues. V was clipped by 0 bases and J by 4 bases, with 7 bases between them. CDR1 and CDR2 (germline): LGHNT, FRNRAP. Here the CDR3 DNA reads TGTGCTAGTGGTTTGGTAAGCCGAAATCAGCCCCAGCATTTT. This codes for CASGLVSRNQPQHF.

This clone was seen a handful of times. The rearrangement joins TRBV6-5 to TRBJ1-3, with 10 bases aligning to TRBD1. The CDR3 extends over 15 amino acids. Germline V lookup: CDR1 MNHEY, CDR2 SVGAGI. V was pared by 8 bases and J by 7 bases, with 11 bases of the junction left unmatched. The chain's CDR3 is CASQGQGEFGNTIYF. CDR3 in DNA: TGTGCCAGCCAAGGACAGGGGGAATTCGGGAACACCATATATTTT.

The chain couples TRBV18 to TRBJ1-5; maybe TRBD1 (5 bases). The germline CDR1 and CDR2 sequences are KGHSH and LQKENI. With 1 base removed from V and 5 bases from J, the gap between germline ends came to 15 bases. CDR3 length equals 16 residues. The DNA of the CDR3 is TGTGCCAGCTCACCACAGACCGGGAGGGGTGATCAGCCCCAGCATTTT. Encoded protein: CASSPQTGRGDQPQHF.

The chain uses TRBV7-2 and TRBJ1-4; D gene uncertain. Germline CDR1 reads SGHTA; CDR2 reads FQGNSA. Trimming pared 4 bases from V and 2 bases from J, leaving 17 bases between. The CDR3 runs to 17 residues. The CDR3 reads CASSSLRSTVTNEKLFF. For the CDR3, the DNA is TGTGCCAGCAGCTCCCTTCGTAGTACAGTCACTAATGAAAAACTGTTTTTT.

Only a few counts were recorded for this clone. V is TRBV6-5 and J is TRBJ2-5; D remains ambiguous. The germline gives CDR1 MNHEY, CDR2 SVGAGI. V shed 6 bases and J shed 4 bases, with 12 bases lying between them. CDR3 length equals 13 residues. CDR3 in DNA: TGTGCCAGCAGCCCCCGAGGCGTAGAGACCCAGTACTTC. This gives the protein CASSPRGVETQYF.

This clone was recorded a few times. The CDR3 DNA sequence: TGCAGCGTTGCCAGGGCTAACTATGGCTACACCTTC. This encodes CSVARANYGYTF. The V gene is TRBV29-1, the J gene TRBJ1-2, with D tentatively TRBD1 (5 bases). The V gene lost 4 bases and the J gene lost 0 bases, with 6 bases spanning the gap. Germline V gene lookup returns CDR1 SQVTM and CDR2 ANQGSEA. The CDR3 has 12 residues.

This clone was recorded a few times. Its ends do not fully match the called genes, so a read error is possible. V and J are TRBV7-2 and TRBJ2-7, with a tentative D call TRBD2 (6 bases). This CDR3 comprises 17 residues. Germline CDR1 is SGHTA and CDR2 is FQGNSA. The CDR3, as DNA: TGTGCCAGCAGATTAGGTAATATCGGGGGAGGCGGAGACGAGCAGTACTTC. Translation: CASRLGNIGGGGDEQYF.

The chain is built from TRBV18 and TRBJ2-5, with D possibly TRBD1 on 5 matching bases. CDR1 KGHSH and CDR2 LQKENI come from the germline V gene. V was shortened by 3 bases and J by 1 base, with 9 bases between the two germline ends. CDR3 size: 14 residues. The CDR3 loop is CASSPGQTQETQYF. The CDR3, as DNA: TGTGCCAGCTCACCGGGGCAAACCCAAGAGACCCAGTACTTC.

This sequence joins TRBV13 and TRBJ1-4; 9 bases line up with TRBD1. The CDR3 sequence is 15 residues long. The V segment lost 4 bases and the J segment 10 bases; nucleotides outside the gene matches: 10. Germline assignment: CDR1 PRHDT and CDR2 FYEKMQ (reference sequence). CDR3 sequence reads: CASSSSGTGWGKLFF. CDR3 nucleotides: TGTGCCAGCAGCTCATCCGGGACAGGGTGGGGAAAACTGTTTTTT.

This clone was detected only a few times. This chain uses TRBV6-1 with TRBJ1-5; D not certain. CDR3 length: 13 residues. CDR1 and CDR2 (germline): MNHNS, SASEGT. The V and J ends lost 6 bases and 5 bases respectively, with 11 bases between them. CDR3 amino acids: CASSSREDQPQHF. The CDR3 coding sequence is TGTGCCAGCAGCTCCCGAGAGGATCAGCCCCAGCATTTT.

V and J are TRBV9 and TRBJ2-7, with 9 bases identical to TRBD1. This CDR3 is built from 15 residues. Germline CDR1 SGDLS, CDR2 YYNGEE. V gave up 4 bases and J gave up 5 bases; unmatched junction bases: 10. CDR3 DNA sequence: TGTGCCAGCAGCTCCTCCGGGACAGGGAGGAACGAGCAGTACTTC. It codes for CASSSSGTGRNEQYF. Supplemented by reference TRBV9 and TRBJ2-7, the full variable domain reads DSGVTQTPKHLITATGQRVTLRCSPRSGDLSVYWYQQSLDQGLQFLIQYYNGEERAKGNILERFSAQQFPDLHSELNLSSLELGDSALYFCASSSSGTGRNEQYFGPGTRLTVT.

The chain carries TRBV11-2 and TRBJ2-2; D is possibly TRBD2 (6 bases). The length of the CDR3 is 14 residues. V was pared by 3 bases and J by 5 bases, with 10 bases between. Germline assignment: CDR1 SGHAT and CDR2 FQNNGV. As DNA, the CDR3 is TGTGCCAGCAGCTTTAGGAGGGTGACCGGGGAGCTGTTTTTT. It is translated as CASSFRRVTGELFF.

This clone was recorded a few times. This chain connects TRBV5-4 to TRBJ2-7; 8 nucleotides agree with TRBD1. Looked up from germline, CDR1 is SGHNT and CDR2 is YYREEE (reference sequence). The trim removed 0 bases at V and 5 bases at J, leaving 7 bases unmatched. The CDR3 contains 15 residues. This chain's CDR3 is CASSLVTGGLDEQYF. CDR3 DNA sequence: TGTGCCAGCAGCTTGGTTACAGGGGGATTGGACGAGCAGTACTTC.

The chain links TRBV18 to TRBJ2-5; TRBD2 agrees at 8 bases. Germline trimming cut 4 bases from V and 2 bases from J; bases unmatched to any gene: 6. Germline lookup yields CDR1 KGHSH and CDR2 LQKENI. The CDR3 has 15 residues. In DNA, the CDR3 is TGTGCCAGCTCACTCCGTAGCGGGGCTCAAGAGACCCAGTACTTC. It specifies CASSLRSGAQETQYF.

The chain carries TRBV14 and TRBJ2-7, with 12 positions matching TRBD2. This CDR3 is 16 amino acids long. V was clipped by 2 bases and J by 0 bases; unmatched bases: 2. CDR1 is SGHDN, CDR2 FVKESK, per germline. The CDR3 DNA follows: TGTGCCAGCAGCCAATGGACTAGCGGGGCCTCCTACGAGCAGTACTTC. As protein: CASSQWTSGASYEQYF.

This clone was observed a few times. V and J are TRBV19 and TRBJ2-3; 8 bases fit TRBD1. The CDR3 is made up of 13 amino acids. The germline V gene has CDR1 LNHDA and CDR2 SQIVND (reference sequence). Trimming cost V 8 bases and J 4 bases; bases outside gene matches: 5. The CDR3 region is CASGQGAPDTQYF. The CDR3 DNA reads TGTGCCAGTGGGCAGGGGGCCCCAGATACGCAGTATTTT.

This clone has only a few counts. The chain is built from TRBV19 and TRBJ1-5, with D possibly TRBD1 on 5 matching bases. The CDR3 is 14 amino acids. CDR1 LNHDA and CDR2 SQIVND come from the germline V gene (reference sequence). Trimming left V 3 bases short and J 10 bases short, with 16 bases between. This CDR3 reads CASSITGALDPQHF. The CDR3 DNA sequence: TGTGCCAGTAGTATTACAGGTGCCCTTGACCCCCAGCATTTT.

This clone showed up just a few times. The V gene is TRBV2, the J gene TRBJ2-7, with TRBD2 as a possible D gene (5 bases). In germline, CDR1 is SNHLY, CDR2 FYNNEI. CDR3 length: 12 amino acids. V was shortened by 6 bases and J by 2 bases, with 8 bases between the two germline ends. This CDR3 reads CASRRVAYEQYF. CDR3 DNA sequence: TGTGCCAGCAGGAGGGTAGCCTACGAGCAGTACTTC.

This clone has only a few counts. The chain links TRBV2 to TRBJ2-7; possibly TRBD2 for D (5 bases). V gave up 7 bases and J gave up 3 bases, with 10 bases separating them. The V gene's germline CDR1 is SNHLY and CDR2 FYNNEI. The CDR3 totals 12 residues. CDR3 amino acids: CASKIRDYEQYF. The CDR3 bases are TGTGCCAGCAAGATACGGGACTACGAGCAGTACTTC.

This clone has only a few counts. This chain links TRBV2 with TRBJ2-1; 8 nucleotides agree with TRBD1. V was pared by 2 bases and J by 5 bases, with 11 bases of the junction left unmatched. Germline values: CDR1 SNHLY, CDR2 FYNNEI. This CDR3 has 17 amino acids. CDR3 in amino acids: CASSERLARGRHNEQFF. The CDR3 bases are TGTGCCAGCAGTGAAAGGTTGGCCAGGGGGCGACACAATGAGCAGTTCTTC.

The genes are TRBV10-3 and TRBJ1-1; no reliable D call. CDR3 length equals 13 residues. The V end lost 7 bases, the J end lost 3 bases, and 12 bases lay between the germline ends. CDR1 and CDR2 (germline): ENHRY, SYGVKD. The CDR3 loop reads CAITPGPDTEAFF. CDR3 in DNA: TGTGCCATCACCCCGGGTCCCGACACTGAAGCTTTCTTT.

The CDR3 DNA reads TGTGCCAGCAGCGTAGGTCACAGGGGGGCCTCCTACGAGCAGTACTTC. As protein: CASSVGHRGASYEQYF. V usage is TRBV9 and J usage is TRBJ2-7; 8 bases map to TRBD1. Germline CDR1 is SGDLS and CDR2 is YYNGEE. The CDR3 runs 16 residues. V lost 0 bases to trimming and J lost 0 bases; unmatched junction nucleotides: 5.

The chain carries TRBV9 and TRBJ2-7; 7 bases line up with TRBD1. Trimming cost V 0 bases and J 12 bases; bases outside gene matches: 6. CDR1 is SGDLS, CDR2 YYNGEE, per germline. The CDR3 contains 12 residues. CDR3 in DNA: TGTGCCAGCAGCGTAGGGACAGGCCGTCCGTACTTC. It is translated as CASSVGTGRPYF. Supplemented by reference TRBV9 and TRBJ2-7, the full variable domain reads DSGVTQTPKHLITATGQRVTLRCSPRSGDLSVYWYQQSLDQGLQFLIQYYNGEERAKGNILERFSAQQFPDLHSELNLSSLELGDSALYFCASSVGTGRPYFGPGTRLTVT.

The chain links TRBV13 to TRBJ2-2; 8 nucleotides match TRBD1. V was pared by 5 bases and J by 1 base, with 9 bases of the junction left unmatched. The CDR3 totals 17 residues. Looked up from germline, CDR1 is PRHDT and CDR2 is FYEKMQ (reference sequence). The CDR3 loop reads CASSRNPGTGNTGELFF. The CDR3 DNA is TGTGCCAGCAGCCGCAACCCCGGGACAGGGAACACCGGGGAGCTGTTTTTT.